These 20 T cell receptor beta chains were all obtained from the same sample, sequenced in a study of blood T cell repertoires in COVID-19. Sequencing used immunoSEQ multiplex PCR; TCRdb keeps in-frame clones, though not all of them. This table holds around 190,000 clones, more than 80% found once. Sequencing was carried out using peripheral blood. The receptors derive from a human donor in a cohort sampled during active COVID-19.

This clone was counted a single time. This chain uses TRBV2 with TRBJ2-2; 7 bases are a match to TRBD1. V lost 4 bases and J lost 4; bases outside the gene matches: 9. There are 16 residues in the CDR3. CDR1 SNHLY and CDR2 FYNNEI come from the germline V gene. In DNA, the CDR3 is TGTGCCAGCAGTGCTACCCGGACAGGTCCCACCGGGGAGCTGTTTTTT. It codes for CASSATRTGPTGELFF.

For the CDR3, the DNA is TGTGCCGGTCACTATGACCGTTACTACGAGCAGTACTTC. It codes for CAGHYDRYYEQYF. This chain links TRBV2 with TRBJ2-7; D call uncertain. Germline loops: CDR1 SNHLY, CDR2 FYNNEI. The CDR3 is 13 residues long. Between the trimmed V and J ends, which lost 11 bases and 3 bases, there was a span of 17 bases.

The CDR3 protein is CASSQDRGSYEQYF. The CDR3 nucleotides read TGTGCCAGCAGCCAAGACAGGGGTTCCTACGAGCAGTACTTC. The rearrangement joins TRBV14 to TRBJ2-7; possible D gene TRBD1, 6 bases. Germline V lookup: CDR1 SGHDN, CDR2 FVKESK. V lost 0 bases, J lost 1 base, and 7 bases lay in between. The CDR3 consists of 14 residues.

The chain is built from TRBV6-5 and TRBJ1-3; D perhaps matches TRBD1 (5 bases). CDR3 length equals 16 residues. The V and J ends lost 0 bases and 7 bases respectively, with 16 bases between them. CDR1 is MNHEY, CDR2 SVGAGI, per germline. Here the CDR3 reads CASSYSGPGYTNTIYF. The CDR3 DNA is TGTGCCAGCAGTTACTCTGGCCCAGGGTATACGAACACCATATATTTT.

The chain joins TRBV5-6 to TRBJ1-1; 9 positions match TRBD1. The CDR3 runs 19 residues. Germline assignment: CDR1 SGHDT and CDR2 YYEEEE. J gave up 0 bases and V 1 base, and 13 bases lay outside the gene matches. The CDR3 bases are TGTGCCAGCAGCTTGCCAGTCCCGGGACAGGGACCGATGAACACTGAAGCTTTCTTT. The encoded protein is CASSLPVPGQGPMNTEAFF.

This chain joins TRBV13 and TRBJ1-2; the match to TRBD1 covers 7 bases. CDR3 size: 14 residues. The germline CDR1 and CDR2 sequences are PRHDT and FYEKMQ (reference sequence). The trim removed 4 bases at V and 2 bases at J, leaving 4 bases unmatched. The CDR3 nucleotides read TGTGCCAGCAGCTACAGGGGACCCAACTATGGCTACACCTTC. This gives the protein CASSYRGPNYGYTF.

The chain has TRBV7-3 and TRBJ2-3; 9 bases line up with TRBD2. Germline-derived CDR1 and CDR2 are SGHTA and FQGTGA. This CDR3 comprises 16 residues. The V and J ends lost 3 bases and 1 base, in that order; junction bases with no gene match: 5. In nucleotides, the CDR3 is TGTGCCAGCAGCTTCGTCGCTAGCGGGGGCACAGATACGCAGTATTTT. It is translated as CASSFVASGGTDTQYF. Using reference TRBV7-3 and TRBJ2-3 for the parts outside the CDR3, the full variable domain is GAGVSQTPSNKVTEKGKYVELRCDPISGHTALYWYRQSLGQGPEFLIYFQGTGAADDSGLPNDRFFAVRPEGSVSTLKIQRTERGDSAVYLCASSFVASGGTDTQYFGPGTRLTVL.

V usage is TRBV29-1 and J usage is TRBJ2-7, with 10 bases identical to TRBD1. CDR1 SQVTM and CDR2 ANQGSEA come from the germline V gene. V dropped 7 bases and J dropped 3; count of bases not matched to a gene: 3. The CDR3 has 12 amino acids. For the CDR3, the DNA is TGCAGCGCCCGGACAGGGGGCTACGAGCAGTACTTC. It translates to CSARTGGYEQYF.

This clone was detected only a few times. The chain recombines TRBV4-1 with TRBJ1-1; D perhaps matches TRBD1 (5 bases). CDR1 is MGHRA, CDR2 YSYEKL, per germline. This CDR3 region has 13 residues. Trimming removed 5 bases at V and 6 bases at J, with 13 bases between. For the CDR3, the DNA is TGCGCCAGCAGCGGAACGAGCAGGGCTGAAGCTTTCTTT. It specifies CASSGTSRAEAFF.

V and J are TRBV19 and TRBJ1-5; 7 positions match TRBD1. There are 14 residues in the CDR3. Germline CDR1 is LNHDA and CDR2 is SQIVND (reference sequence). V lost 6 bases, J lost 9 bases, and 11 bases stayed unmatched. CDR3 DNA sequence: TGTGCCAGTAGGAACCGGGACAGTGCTCGGCCCCAGCATTTT. It encodes CASRNRDSARPQHF.

V is TRBV5-1 and J is TRBJ2-7; perhaps TRBD1 as D (6 bases). Germline V gene sequence: CDR1 SGHRS, CDR2 YFSETQ. V dropped 4 bases and J dropped 3 bases, with 17 bases sitting between them. The CDR3 is 15 amino acids. The CDR3 protein is CASSPWTEILYEQYF. CDR3 bases: TGCGCCAGCAGCCCCTGGACAGAGATCCTCTACGAGCAGTACTTC. Using reference TRBV5-1 and TRBJ2-7 for the parts outside the CDR3, the full variable domain is KAGVTQTPRYLIKTRGQQVTLSCSPISGHRSVSWYQQTPGQGLQFLFEYFSETQRNKGNFPGRFSGRQFSNSRSEMNVSTLELGDSALYLCASSPWTEILYEQYFGPGTRLTVT.

The V call is TRBV2, the J call TRBJ2-7, with 7 bases lining up with TRBD1. Trimming at V came to 5 bases and at J to 1 base, leaving 5 bases not matched to a gene. The CDR3 is made up of 14 amino acids. Germline V CDR1 and CDR2: SNHLY, FYNNEI. CDR3 protein: CASSPTGPSYEQYF. The CDR3 coding sequence is TGTGCCAGCAGTCCGACAGGGCCGTCCTACGAGCAGTACTTC.

This clone appeared once. The V call is TRBV13, the J call TRBJ1-4, with 7 positions matching TRBD1. CDR3 size: 15 residues. Unmatched junction bases numbered 5, after V lost 5 bases and J lost 2 bases. The germline CDR1 and CDR2 sequences are PRHDT and FYEKMQ (reference sequence). CDR3 DNA: TGTGCCAGCAGCAGGGGACAGCCGACTAATGAAAAACTGTTTTTT. It translates to CASSRGQPTNEKLFF.

The genes are TRBV4-1 and TRBJ1-5; D is unclear. Germline assignment: CDR1 MGHRA and CDR2 YSYEKL. Trimming shortened V by 4 bases and J by 4 bases, and 14 bases separated the two germline ends. There are 15 residues in the CDR3. The CDR3 spells CASSRTVLSNQPQHF. CDR3 nucleotides: TGCGCCAGCAGCCGTACAGTGCTTAGTAATCAGCCCCAGCATTTT.

This chain uses TRBV5-8 with TRBJ1-2, with D possibly being TRBD1 (6 bases). The CDR3 is made up of 12 amino acids. V gave up 4 bases and J gave up 8 bases, with 12 bases separating them. The germline gives CDR1 SGHTS, CDR2 YDEGEE. CDR3 sequence: CASSRRGGGYTF. The DNA of the CDR3 is TGTGCCAGCAGCCGGAGGGGGGGAGGCTACACCTTC.

The rearrangement joins TRBV19 to TRBJ1-6; no clear D gene. The germline V gene has CDR1 LNHDA and CDR2 SQIVND (reference sequence). This CDR3 comprises 13 residues. The V end was cut by 4 bases, the J end by 7 bases, with 8 bases between. CDR3 in amino acids: CASSTTGNSPLHF. Written as DNA, the CDR3 is TGTGCCAGTAGTACTACCGGGAATTCACCCCTCCACTTT.

This sequence joins TRBV15 and TRBJ2-7; D call uncertain. V was shortened by 1 base and J by 2 bases, with 9 bases between the two germline ends. CDR3 length equals 14 residues. Germline loops: CDR1 LNHNV, CDR2 YYDKDF (reference sequence). The CDR3 bases are TGTGCCACCAGCAGAGGCGAGCGAACCTACGAGCAGTACTTC. Translating it yields CATSRGERTYEQYF.

This clone showed up many times. The chain carries TRBV3-1 (or the pseudogene TRBV3-2) and TRBJ1-2; TRBD1 matches at 8 bases. Germline V gene sequence: CDR1 LGHDT, CDR2 YNNKEL (reference sequence). V shed 3 bases, J shed 6 bases, and the junction held 9 bases outside the gene matches. CDR3 length equals 15 residues. The CDR3 is CASSHTRTGLDGYTF. DNA for the CDR3: TGTGCCAGCAGCCACACCCGGACAGGGTTGGATGGCTACACCTTC.

This chain links TRBV4-1 with TRBJ1-5; 12 bases line up with TRBD1. The CDR3 covers 20 residues. Germline CDR1 MGHRA, CDR2 YSYEKL. Losses at the gene ends were 1 base for V and 4 bases for J; bases not matched to a gene: 14. The CDR3 nucleotides read TGCGCCAGCAGCCAAGTAGGATCGGGACAGGGGGCGAGGGGGAATCAGCCCCAGCATTTT. Translated: CASSQVGSGQGARGNQPQHF.

The chain is built from TRBV2 and TRBJ2-1; tentative D call: TRBD1 (6 bases). Deletions cut 4 bases from V and 8 bases from J, with 18 bases between. Germline V gene sequence: CDR1 SNHLY, CDR2 FYNNEI. The CDR3 loop spans 15 amino acids. The CDR3 is CASSVGRGFRDEQFF. As DNA, the CDR3 is TGTGCCAGCAGTGTTGGCAGGGGTTTTAGAGATGAGCAGTTCTTC. The full variable domain, in which reference TRBV2 and TRBJ2-1 provide the parts outside the CDR3, is EPEVTQTPSHQVTQMGQEVILRCVPISNHLYFYWYRQILGQKVEFLVSFYNNEISEKSEIFDDQFSVERPDGSNFTLKIRSTKLEDSAMYFCASSVGRGFRDEQFFGPGTRLTVL.